A single sample is the source of the 16 T cell receptor beta chains below, sequenced in a study of B cell selection in AIRE deficiency. Method: immunoSEQ multiplex PCR; TCRdb's copy keeps in-frame clones and lacks some. Here the sample spans about 26,000 clones, 92% being singletons. Regulatory T cells were sorted as CD4+CD25hiCD127low/negative cells. Sequenced sample: CD4+CD25+ Tregs sorted from PBMCs. All receptors derive from a human donor in good health.

The rearrangement uses TRBV12-5 and TRBJ2-1; 12 nucleotides match TRBD2. Unmatched junction bases numbered 2, after V lost 0 bases and J lost 5 bases. The CDR3 runs to 16 residues. Germline lookup yields CDR1 LGHNT and CDR2 FRNRAP. CDR3 coding DNA: TGTGCTAGTGGTTTGGTACGACTAGCGGGGGACAATGAGCAGTTCTTC. Its protein product is CASGLVRLAGDNEQFF.

The chain recombines TRBV18 with TRBJ2-2; 8 nucleotides match TRBD1. The CDR3 is made up of 16 amino acids. V shed 0 bases and J 3 bases; nucleotides not matched to a gene: 3. The germline CDR1 and CDR2 sequences are KGHSH and LQKENI. This chain's CDR3 is CASSPPQGADTGELFF. In DNA form, the CDR3 reads TGTGCCAGCTCACCACCCCAGGGGGCGGACACCGGGGAGCTGTTTTTT.

This sequence joins TRBV27 and TRBJ1-1; D may be TRBD1 (5 bases). CDR1 MNHEY and CDR2 SMNVEV come from the germline V gene (reference sequence). This CDR3 has 14 residues. Trimming took 6 bases from V and 6 from J, leaving 17 bases between them. CDR3 sequence: CASSHWTSGAEAFF. In nucleotides, the CDR3 is TGTGCCAGCAGCCATTGGACATCTGGGGCTGAAGCTTTCTTT.

The chain couples TRBV5-1 to TRBJ2-3, with D perhaps TRBD1 (6 bases). Trimming shortened V by 5 bases and J by 0 bases, and 16 bases separated the two germline ends. The length of the CDR3 is 16 residues. Germline values: CDR1 SGHRS, CDR2 YFSETQ. The CDR3 coding sequence is TGCGCCAGCAGTTTAGGGAATACAGGGAGCACAGATACGCAGTATTTT. This codes for CASSLGNTGSTDTQYF.

V and J are TRBV7-9 and TRBJ2-3, with 10 positions matching TRBD1. The germline CDR1 and CDR2 sequences are SEHNR and FQNEAQ (reference sequence). The junction had 8 bases not matched to a gene; V was cut back by 4 bases and J by 7 bases. CDR3 length: 15 residues. The CDR3 DNA follows: TGTGCCAGCAGCTCGGGACAGGGGAAGCTTAATACGCAGTATTTT. This encodes CASSSGQGKLNTQYF.

A note on this clone: Mismatch with germline at one junction end may stem from a read error. The chain has TRBV20-1 and TRBJ1-4; D remains ambiguous. The CDR3 extends over 10 amino acids. Germline V lookup: CDR1 DFQATT, CDR2 SNEGSKA (reference sequence). In DNA form, the CDR3 reads TGCAGTGCTAACGATGGCAGATTGTCGTTT. The encoded protein is CSANDGRLSF.

V is TRBV28 and J is TRBJ1-5; D ambiguous. Looked up from germline, CDR1 is MDHEN and CDR2 is SYDVKM. The CDR3 contains 15 residues. The V gene lost 2 bases and the J gene lost 3 bases, with 11 bases spanning the gap. This CDR3 reads CASSLRTEPNQPQHF. CDR3 coding DNA: TGTGCCAGCAGTTTAAGGACGGAGCCCAATCAGCCCCAGCATTTT.

This clone is a singleton in its sample. V gene TRBV7-9 combines with J gene TRBJ1-6; 10 bases agree with TRBD1. With V trimmed by 4 bases and J by 9 bases, 6 bases remained unmatched. The CDR3 is 15 residues long. CDR1 and CDR2 (germline): SEHNR, FQNEAQ (reference sequence). CDR3 sequence (DNA): TGTGCCAGCAGCTCAAACCGGGACAGGGGTTCACCCCTCCACTTT. Amino acid sequence: CASSSNRDRGSPLHF. Full variable domain (missing parts from reference TRBV7-9 and TRBJ1-6): DTGVSQNPRHKITKRGQNVTFRCDPISEHNRLYWYRQTLGQGPEFLTYFQNEAQLEKSRLLSDRFSAERPKGSFSTLEIQRTEQGDSAMYLCASSSNRDRGSPLHFGNGTRLTVT.

This sequence joins TRBV5-1 and TRBJ2-2; 10 bases are shared with TRBD1. Germline V lookup: CDR1 SGHRS, CDR2 YFSETQ. This CDR3 comprises 16 residues. With V trimmed by 5 bases and J by 0 bases, 4 bases remained unmatched. In DNA, the CDR3 is TGCGCCAGCAGAACGGGACAGGGGACGAACACCGGGGAGCTGTTTTTT. It translates to CASRTGQGTNTGELFF.

V gene TRBV11-2 combines with J gene TRBJ2-2; D remains unclear. V was clipped by 1 base and J by 2 bases, with 5 bases between them. The CDR3 runs 14 residues. Germline assignment: CDR1 SGHAT and CDR2 FQNNGV. CDR3 protein: CASSLVVNTGELFF. The CDR3 nucleotides read TGTGCCAGCAGCTTAGTGGTCAACACCGGGGAGCTGTTTTTT.

A note on this clone: This specimen includes other DNA sequences encoding the same CDR3. The rearrangement uses TRBV19 and TRBJ2-6, with TRBD1 matching over 10 bases. Trimming removed 7 bases from V and 0 bases from J; junction bases left unmatched: 6. CDR1 LNHDA and CDR2 SQIVND come from the germline V gene (reference sequence). This CDR3 spans 17 amino acids. CDR3: CASKRDRGLSGANVLTF. Here the CDR3 DNA reads TGTGCCAGTAAACGGGACAGGGGTCTCTCTGGGGCCAACGTCCTGACTTTC.

J is TRBJ2-1 and V is TRBV18, with D perhaps TRBD2 (6 bases). The V and J ends lost 3 bases and 8 bases respectively, with 11 bases between them. The CDR3 contains 13 residues. Germline V gene lookup returns CDR1 KGHSH and CDR2 LQKENI. The CDR3 DNA reads TGTGCCAGCTCACCGCTAGGAGGGGATGAGCAGTTCTTC. Amino acid sequence: CASSPLGGDEQFF.

The chain has TRBV7-2 and TRBJ2-1, with 8 nucleotides matching TRBD2. The CDR3 sequence is 14 residues long. J was trimmed by 8 bases and V by 5 bases; bases with no gene match: 8. The germline V gene has CDR1 SGHTA and CDR2 FQGNSA. The DNA of the CDR3 is TGTGCCAGCAGCCCGAGGACTAGCCTCCATGAGCAGTTCTTC. Its protein product is CASSPRTSLHEQFF.

CDR3: CASSQDGGRGVRNEQFF. Written as DNA, the CDR3 is TGCGCCAGCAGCCAAGATGGTGGAAGGGGGGTACGCAATGAGCAGTTCTTC. The rearrangement uses TRBV4-1 and TRBJ2-1; D might be TRBD1 or TRBD2, each matching 6 bases. The germline gives CDR1 MGHRA, CDR2 YSYEKL. The CDR3 contains 17 residues. With 0 bases removed from V and 6 bases from J, the gap between germline ends came to 18 bases.

The V call is TRBV5-6, the J call TRBJ1-2, with unresolved D. This CDR3 region has 14 residues. The V end was cut by 4 bases, the J end by 8 bases, with 18 bases between. CDR1 is SGHDT, CDR2 YYEEEE, per germline. The DNA of the CDR3 is TGTGCCAGCAGCCCACCCAGGTTTTCGTTCGGCTACACCTTC. This gives the protein CASSPPRFSFGYTF.

Here the CDR3 DNA reads TGCGCCAGCAGCTTGGTAGGCATTGAGGAAGAGACCCAGTACTTC. This encodes CASSLVGIEEETQYF. The gene calls are TRBV5-1 and TRBJ2-5; no clear D. CDR1 and CDR2 from the germline V gene are SGHRS and YFSETQ. Trimming cost V 0 bases and J 3 bases, with 12 bases left between them. The length of the CDR3 is 15 residues.